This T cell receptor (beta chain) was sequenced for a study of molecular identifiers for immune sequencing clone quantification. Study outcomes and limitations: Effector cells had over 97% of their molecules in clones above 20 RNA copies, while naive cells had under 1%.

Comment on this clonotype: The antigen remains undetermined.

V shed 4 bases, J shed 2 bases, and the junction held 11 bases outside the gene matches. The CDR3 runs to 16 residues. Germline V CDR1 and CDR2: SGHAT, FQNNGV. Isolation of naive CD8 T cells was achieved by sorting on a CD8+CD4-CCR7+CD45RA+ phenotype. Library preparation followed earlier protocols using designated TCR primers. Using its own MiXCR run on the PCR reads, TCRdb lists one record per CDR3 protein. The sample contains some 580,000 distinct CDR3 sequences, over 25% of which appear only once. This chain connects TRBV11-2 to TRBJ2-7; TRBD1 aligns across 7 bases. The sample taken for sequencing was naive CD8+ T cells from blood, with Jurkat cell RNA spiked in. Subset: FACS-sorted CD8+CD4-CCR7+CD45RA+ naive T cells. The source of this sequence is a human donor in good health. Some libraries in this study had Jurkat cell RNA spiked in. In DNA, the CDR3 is TGTGCCAGCAGCTCCTTTGAATCGGGACAGCCCTACGAGCAGTACTTC. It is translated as CASSSFESGQPYEQYF.